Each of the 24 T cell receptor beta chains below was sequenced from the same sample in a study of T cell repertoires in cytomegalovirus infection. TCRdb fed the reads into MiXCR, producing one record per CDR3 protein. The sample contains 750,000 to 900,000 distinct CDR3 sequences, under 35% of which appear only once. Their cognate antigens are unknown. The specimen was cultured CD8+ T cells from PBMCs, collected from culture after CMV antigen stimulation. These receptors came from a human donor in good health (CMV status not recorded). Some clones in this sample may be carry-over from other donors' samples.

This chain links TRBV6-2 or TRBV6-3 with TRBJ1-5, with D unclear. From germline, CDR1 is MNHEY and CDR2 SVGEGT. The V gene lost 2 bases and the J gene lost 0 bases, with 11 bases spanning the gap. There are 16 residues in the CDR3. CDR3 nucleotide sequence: TGTGCCAGCAGTTACCTCGAAGTGGATAGCAATCAGCCCCAGCATTTT. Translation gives CASSYLEVDSNQPQHF.

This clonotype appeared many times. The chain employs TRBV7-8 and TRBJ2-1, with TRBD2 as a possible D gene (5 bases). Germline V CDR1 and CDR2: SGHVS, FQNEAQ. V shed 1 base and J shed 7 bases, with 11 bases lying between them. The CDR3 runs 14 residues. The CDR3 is CASSLGLLANEQFF. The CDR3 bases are TGTGCCAGCAGCTTAGGACTCTTAGCGAATGAGCAGTTCTTC.

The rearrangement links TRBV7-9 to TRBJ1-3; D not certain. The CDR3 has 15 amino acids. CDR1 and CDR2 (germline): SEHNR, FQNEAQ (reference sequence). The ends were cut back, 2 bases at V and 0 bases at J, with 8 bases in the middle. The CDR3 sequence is CASSLRTGSGNTIYF. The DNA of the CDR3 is TGTGCCAGCAGCTTAAGGACGGGCTCTGGAAACACCATATATTTT.

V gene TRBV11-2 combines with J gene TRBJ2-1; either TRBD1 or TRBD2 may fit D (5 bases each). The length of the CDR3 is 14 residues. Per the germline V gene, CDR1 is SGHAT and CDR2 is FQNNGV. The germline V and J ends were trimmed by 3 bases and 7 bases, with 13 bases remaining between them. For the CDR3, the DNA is TGTGCCAGCAGCTTTGAGGGGTGGATTAATGAGCAGTTCTTC. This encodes CASSFEGWINEQFF. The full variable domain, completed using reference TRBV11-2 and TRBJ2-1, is EAGVAQSPRYKIIEKRQSVAFWCNPISGHATLYWYQQILGQGPKLLIQFQNNGVVDDSQLPKDRFSAERLKGVDSTLKIQPAKLEDSAVYLCASSFEGWINEQFFGPGTRLTVL.

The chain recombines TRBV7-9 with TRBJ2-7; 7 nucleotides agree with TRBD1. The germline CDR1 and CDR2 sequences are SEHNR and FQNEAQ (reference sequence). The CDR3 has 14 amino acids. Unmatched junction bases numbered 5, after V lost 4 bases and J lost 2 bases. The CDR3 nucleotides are TGTGCCAGCAGCTCTCGACAGGGCACCTACGAGCAGTACTTC. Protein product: CASSSRQGTYEQYF.

CDR3 protein: CASRTGLKAFF. CDR3 DNA sequence: TGTGCCAGCAGGACAGGCCTCAAAGCTTTCTTT. The V and J genes are TRBV5-8 and TRBJ1-1, with a weak D call TRBD1 (6 bases). Trimming pared 5 bases from V and 9 bases from J, leaving 11 bases between. This CDR3 has 11 residues. The V gene's germline CDR1 is SGHTS and CDR2 YDEGEE.

The CDR3 region has the DNA TGTGCCAGCTCACAGCGGGGGGGCAGAGATACGCAGTATTTT. Translated: CASSQRGGRDTQYF. The chain couples TRBV12-3 or TRBV12-4 to TRBJ2-3, with TRBD2 matching 10 bases. The CDR3 is 14 residues long. V shed 8 bases and J 5 bases; nucleotides not matched to a gene: 7.

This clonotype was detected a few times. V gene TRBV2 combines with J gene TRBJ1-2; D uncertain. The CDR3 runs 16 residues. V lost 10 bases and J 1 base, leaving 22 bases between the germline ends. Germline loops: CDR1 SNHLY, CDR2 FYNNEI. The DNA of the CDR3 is TGTGCCAACCTTATTACCGACCTGAGCTTTAACTATGGCTACACCTTC. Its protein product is CANLITDLSFNYGYTF.

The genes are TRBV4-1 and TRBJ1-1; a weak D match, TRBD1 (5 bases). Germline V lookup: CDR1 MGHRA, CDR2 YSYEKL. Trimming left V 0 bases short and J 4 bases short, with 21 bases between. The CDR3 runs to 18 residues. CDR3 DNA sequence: TGCGCCAGCAGCCAAGATGTCCAGGGCCTCAAGCTTGGCACTGAAGCTTTCTTT. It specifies CASSQDVQGLKLGTEAFF.

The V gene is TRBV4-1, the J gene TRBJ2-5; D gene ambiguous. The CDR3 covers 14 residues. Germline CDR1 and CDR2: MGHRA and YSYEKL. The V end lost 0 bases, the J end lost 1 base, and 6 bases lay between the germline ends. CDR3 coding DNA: TGCGCCAGCAGCCAAGAATCATTCCAAGAGACCCAGTACTTC. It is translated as CASSQESFQETQYF.

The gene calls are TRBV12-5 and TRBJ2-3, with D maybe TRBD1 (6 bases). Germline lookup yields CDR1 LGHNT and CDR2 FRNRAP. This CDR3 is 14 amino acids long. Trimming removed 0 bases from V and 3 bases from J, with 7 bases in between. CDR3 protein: CASGLVQGTDTQYF. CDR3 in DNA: TGTGCTAGTGGTTTGGTACAGGGAACAGATACGCAGTATTTT.

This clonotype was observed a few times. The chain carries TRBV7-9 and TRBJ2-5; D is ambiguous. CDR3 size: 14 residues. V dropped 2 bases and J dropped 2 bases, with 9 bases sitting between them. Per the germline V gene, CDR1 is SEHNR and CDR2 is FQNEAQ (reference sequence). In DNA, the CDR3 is TGTGCCAGCAGCTTATCGGCAGAACAAGAGACCCAGTACTTC. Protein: CASSLSAEQETQYF.

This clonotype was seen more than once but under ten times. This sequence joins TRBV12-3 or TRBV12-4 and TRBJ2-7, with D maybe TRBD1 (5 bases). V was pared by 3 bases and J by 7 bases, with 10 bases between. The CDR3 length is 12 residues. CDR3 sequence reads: CASSFVAGEQYV. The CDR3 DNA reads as TGTGCCAGCAGTTTTGTGGCAGGGGAGCAGTACGTC.

The DNA for the CDR3 is TGTGCCAGCACCAGGACAGGCTACGAGCAGTACGTC. Translation: CASTRTGYEQYV. This chain joins TRBV28 and TRBJ2-7, with 7 nucleotides matching TRBD1. The V segment lost 7 bases and the J segment 3 bases; nucleotides outside the gene matches: 3. Per the germline V gene, CDR1 is MDHEN and CDR2 is SYDVKM. This CDR3 comprises 12 residues.

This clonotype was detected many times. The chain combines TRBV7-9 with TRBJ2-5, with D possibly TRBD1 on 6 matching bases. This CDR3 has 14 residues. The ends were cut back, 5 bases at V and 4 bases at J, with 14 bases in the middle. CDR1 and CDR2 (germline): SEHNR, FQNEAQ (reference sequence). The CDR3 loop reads CASSAPQGSETQYF. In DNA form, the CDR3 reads TGTGCCAGCAGCGCACCACAGGGTTCAGAGACCCAGTACTTC.

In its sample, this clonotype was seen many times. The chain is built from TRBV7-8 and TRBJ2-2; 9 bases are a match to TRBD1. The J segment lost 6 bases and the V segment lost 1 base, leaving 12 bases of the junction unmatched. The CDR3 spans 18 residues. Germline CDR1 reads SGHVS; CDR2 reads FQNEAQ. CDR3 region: CASSLEAGTGYPAGELFF. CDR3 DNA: TGTGCCAGCAGCTTAGAAGCCGGGACAGGGTATCCGGCCGGGGAGCTGTTTTTT.

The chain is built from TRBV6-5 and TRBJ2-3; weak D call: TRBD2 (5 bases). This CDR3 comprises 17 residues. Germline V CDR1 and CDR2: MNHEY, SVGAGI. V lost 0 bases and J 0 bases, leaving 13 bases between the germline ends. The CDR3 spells CASSYSRADSSTDTQYF. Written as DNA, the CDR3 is TGTGCCAGCAGTTACTCCCGGGCGGACTCAAGCACAGATACGCAGTATTTT.

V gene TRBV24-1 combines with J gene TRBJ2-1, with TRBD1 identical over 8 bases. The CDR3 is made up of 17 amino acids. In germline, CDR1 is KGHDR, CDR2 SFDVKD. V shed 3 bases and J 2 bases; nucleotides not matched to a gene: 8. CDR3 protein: CATSDLRQGKTYNEQFF. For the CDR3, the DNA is TGTGCCACCAGTGATCTCAGACAGGGGAAAACCTACAATGAGCAGTTCTTC.

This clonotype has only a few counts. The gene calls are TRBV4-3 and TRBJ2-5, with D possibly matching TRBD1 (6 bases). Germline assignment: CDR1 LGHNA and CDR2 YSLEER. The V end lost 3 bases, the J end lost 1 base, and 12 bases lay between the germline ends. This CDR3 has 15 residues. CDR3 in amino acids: CASSHAGTPQETQYF. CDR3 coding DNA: TGCGCCAGCAGCCATGCCGGGACACCCCAAGAGACCCAGTACTTC.

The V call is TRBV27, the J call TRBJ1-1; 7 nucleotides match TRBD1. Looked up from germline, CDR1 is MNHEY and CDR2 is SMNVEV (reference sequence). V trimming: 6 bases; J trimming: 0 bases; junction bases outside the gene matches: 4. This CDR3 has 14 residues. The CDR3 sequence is CASREQGLNTEAFF. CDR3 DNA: TGTGCCAGCAGGGAACAGGGGTTGAACACTGAAGCTTTCTTT.

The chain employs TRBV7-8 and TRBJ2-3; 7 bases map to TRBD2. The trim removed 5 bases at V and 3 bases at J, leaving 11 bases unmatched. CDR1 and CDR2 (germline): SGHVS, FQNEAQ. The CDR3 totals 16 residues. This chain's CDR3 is CASSHKGAGVTDTQYF. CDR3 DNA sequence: TGTGCCAGCAGCCACAAGGGCGCGGGGGTAACAGATACGCAGTATTTT.

CDR3 coding DNA: TGCAGCGTCCCAGGGGGGAGAGAGACCCAGTACTTC. It is translated as CSVPGGRETQYF. V and J are TRBV29-1 and TRBJ2-5; possible D gene TRBD1, 7 bases. V was clipped by 6 bases and J by 4 bases, with 12 bases between them. The CDR3 is 12 residues long. Germline V gives CDR1 SQVTM, CDR2 ANQGSEA.

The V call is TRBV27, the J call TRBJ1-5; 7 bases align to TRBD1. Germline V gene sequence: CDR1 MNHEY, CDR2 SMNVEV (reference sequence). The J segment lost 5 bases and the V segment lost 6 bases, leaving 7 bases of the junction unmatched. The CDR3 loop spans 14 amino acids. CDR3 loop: CASRETGRHQPQHF. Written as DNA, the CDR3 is TGTGCCAGCAGGGAGACAGGGCGGCATCAGCCCCAGCATTTT.

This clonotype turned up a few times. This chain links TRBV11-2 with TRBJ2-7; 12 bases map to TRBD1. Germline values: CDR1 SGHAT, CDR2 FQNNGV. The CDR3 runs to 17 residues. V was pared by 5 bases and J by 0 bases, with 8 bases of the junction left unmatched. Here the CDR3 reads CASSAGTGGPDSYEQYV. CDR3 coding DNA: TGTGCCAGCAGCGCCGGGACAGGGGGCCCTGACTCCTACGAGCAGTACGTC.